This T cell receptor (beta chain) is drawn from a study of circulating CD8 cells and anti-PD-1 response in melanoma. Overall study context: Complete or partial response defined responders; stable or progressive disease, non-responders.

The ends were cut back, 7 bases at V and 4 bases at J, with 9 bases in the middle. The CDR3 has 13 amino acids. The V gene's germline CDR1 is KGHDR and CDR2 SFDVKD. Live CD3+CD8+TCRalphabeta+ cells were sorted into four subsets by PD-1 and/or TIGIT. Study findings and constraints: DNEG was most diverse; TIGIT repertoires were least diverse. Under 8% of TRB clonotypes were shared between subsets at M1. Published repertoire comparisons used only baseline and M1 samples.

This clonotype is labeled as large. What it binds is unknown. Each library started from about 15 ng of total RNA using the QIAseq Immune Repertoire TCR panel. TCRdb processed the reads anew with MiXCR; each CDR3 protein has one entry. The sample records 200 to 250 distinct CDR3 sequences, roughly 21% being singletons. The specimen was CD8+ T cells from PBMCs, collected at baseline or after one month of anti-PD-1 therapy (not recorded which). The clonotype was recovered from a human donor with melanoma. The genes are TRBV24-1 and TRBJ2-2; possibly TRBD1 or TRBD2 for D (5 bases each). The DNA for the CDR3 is TGTGCCACCAGGGGGGACGGCACCGGGGAGCTGTTTTTT. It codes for CATRGDGTGELFF.